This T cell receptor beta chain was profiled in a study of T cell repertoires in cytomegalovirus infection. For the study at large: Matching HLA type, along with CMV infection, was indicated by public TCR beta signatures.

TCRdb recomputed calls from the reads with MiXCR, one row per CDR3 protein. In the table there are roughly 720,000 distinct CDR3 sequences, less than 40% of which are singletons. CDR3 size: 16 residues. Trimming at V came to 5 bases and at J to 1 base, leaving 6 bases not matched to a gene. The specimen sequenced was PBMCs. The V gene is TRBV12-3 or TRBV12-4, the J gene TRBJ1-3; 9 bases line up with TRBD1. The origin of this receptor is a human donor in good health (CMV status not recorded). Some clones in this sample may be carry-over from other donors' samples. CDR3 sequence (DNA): TGTGCCAGCAGTCTCATACAGGGGGCATCTGGAAACACCATATATTTT. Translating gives CASSLIQGASGNTIYF.